This TCR beta chain was retrieved from a study of blood T cell repertoires in COVID-19. Study-wide background: PBMCs, B-cell-depleted T cells, or T cells were the source of the cDNA or gDNA that made up the material.

In the original processing: Using reference gene primer amplification, nucleated cell counts were estimated. Generated by immunoSEQ multiplex PCR, the TCRdb table keeps only in-frame clones and is missing some. V and J calls and clone size are as listed in that table; D and trimming were resolved from the DNA. The repertoire has around 250,000 clones, around 84% of them found once; the top ten carry less than 20%. Assignments of participants to cohorts depended upon their own reported clinical history. Recovered status in Cohort 3 required two negative PCRs, clearance, or symptom resolution. V trimming: 6 bases; J trimming: 6 bases; junction bases outside the gene matches: 6. CDR3 length: 14 residues. Germline CDR1 and CDR2: SNHLY and FYNNEI.

Material for sequencing was PBMCs or T cells enriched from blood (not recorded which). The rearrangement joins TRBV2 to TRBJ2-2, with TRBD2 matching 8 bases. The TCR originated in a man between 18 and 29 years old who had recovered from COVID-19. The CDR3 DNA sequence: TGTGCCAGCAGGGTAGCGGGACTCGCCGGGGAGCTGTTTTTT. This gives the protein CASRVAGLAGELFF.